The 24 T cell receptor beta chains below were found in one sample sequenced in a study of T cell responses to AZD1222 COVID-19 vaccine. Only in-frame clones appear in the TCRdb table, and some are missing; sequencing was by immunoSEQ multiplex PCR. The sample consists of 140,000 or so clones, about 90% of them appearing once. The specimen comprised peripheral blood, sampled 28 days after the second AZD1222 dose. The receptors originated from an adult who received the AZD1222 COVID-19 vaccine.

The chain has TRBV10-3 and TRBJ2-1; the D is unclear. Trimming took 0 bases from V and 6 from J, leaving 3 bases between them. CDR3 length equals 12 residues. Germline CDR1 is ENHRY and CDR2 is SYGVKD. This CDR3 reads CAISESINEQFF. CDR3 DNA sequence: TGTGCCATCAGTGAGTCGATCAATGAGCAGTTCTTC.

CDR3 nucleotide sequence: TGTGCCAGCAGTGAAACAGGGGGCAGGAATCAGCCCCAGCATTTT. Translating it yields CASSETGGRNQPQHF. The J gene is TRBJ1-5, the V gene TRBV6-4, with TRBD1 matching over 9 bases. CDR1 MRHNA and CDR2 SNTAGT come from the germline V gene. J lost 4 bases, V lost 3 bases, and 4 bases had no gene match. This CDR3 is built from 15 residues.

In DNA, the CDR3 is TGTGCCAGCTCACCCTCAGGGCTACAAGAGACCCAGTACTTC. This translates into CASSPSGLQETQYF. This chain connects TRBV18 to TRBJ2-5; tentative D call: TRBD1 (5 bases). Germline V CDR1 and CDR2: KGHSH, LQKENI. There are 14 residues in the CDR3. V gave up 3 bases and J gave up 2 bases, with 10 bases separating them.

J is TRBJ2-5 and V is TRBV9; 7 nucleotides match TRBD2. This CDR3 has 16 residues. V lost 0 bases and J lost 1; bases outside the gene matches: 6. Germline CDR1 SGDLS, CDR2 YYNGEE. CDR3 loop: CASSVAGGAIQETQYF. The CDR3 nucleotides are TGTGCCAGCAGCGTAGCGGGAGGCGCCATCCAAGAGACCCAGTACTTC.

The chain has TRBV7-2 and TRBJ2-2, with D perhaps being TRBD1 or TRBD2 (5 bases each). This CDR3 is 16 amino acids long. The V gene's germline CDR1 is SGHTA and CDR2 FQGNSA. Trimming cost V 3 bases and J 3 bases, with 14 bases left between them. CDR3 DNA: TGTGCCAGCAGCTTTGAGGGGCCGACGTACACCGGGGAGCTGTTTTTT. It encodes CASSFEGPTYTGELFF.

The V gene is TRBV27, the J gene TRBJ1-4; D is perhaps TRBD1 (5 bases). This CDR3 is 13 amino acids long. Germline V gene lookup returns CDR1 MNHEY and CDR2 SMNVEV (reference sequence). V was trimmed by 5 bases and J by 6 bases, leaving 10 bases between them. The DNA for the CDR3 is TGTGCCAGCAGTCCGGGGACCTATGAAAAACTGTTTTTT. Amino acid sequence: CASSPGTYEKLFF.

This chain connects TRBV7-9 to TRBJ2-2; perhaps TRBD2 as D (5 bases). The CDR3 extends over 17 amino acids. Germline CDR1 and CDR2: SEHNR and FQNEAQ (reference sequence). V was pared by 0 bases and J by 0 bases, with 11 bases between. Written as DNA, the CDR3 is TGTGCCAGCAGCTTAGCACTAGGGCAACCGAACACCGGGGAGCTGTTTTTT. Translation gives CASSLALGQPNTGELFF.

The rearrangement links TRBV11-2 to TRBJ2-7; D uncertain. CDR1 is SGHAT, CDR2 FQNNGV, per germline. The length of the CDR3 is 16 residues. V was shortened by 1 base and J by 2 bases, with 15 bases between the two germline ends. The CDR3 DNA reads as TGTGCCAGCAGCTTAGCCTTAGGGCAGGTAGCCTACGAGCAGTACTTC. Residues: CASSLALGQVAYEQYF.

The chain combines TRBV7-8 with TRBJ1-5; D gene unclear. Germline-derived CDR1 and CDR2 are SGHVS and FQNEAQ. The CDR3 runs to 12 residues. V was shortened by 4 bases and J by 7 bases, with 8 bases between the two germline ends. The CDR3, as DNA: TGTGCCAGCAGCTCGGGAGCCCAGCCCCAGCATTTT. It translates to CASSSGAQPQHF.

This chain uses TRBV19 with TRBJ2-7; D assignment may be TRBD1 or TRBD2 (5 bases each). Germline V gene lookup returns CDR1 LNHDA and CDR2 SQIVND (reference sequence). The CDR3 extends over 13 amino acids. V was pared by 1 base and J by 6 bases, with 10 bases between. This CDR3 is CASSIVSGTEQYF. For the CDR3, the DNA is TGTGCCAGTAGTATAGTTTCGGGGACCGAGCAGTACTTC.

The chain carries TRBV18 and TRBJ2-7, with 7 bases identical to TRBD2. The V segment lost 5 bases and the J segment 1 base; nucleotides outside the gene matches: 11. This CDR3 has 16 residues. CDR1 KGHSH and CDR2 LQKENI come from the germline V gene. Here the CDR3 reads CASSASGTRRSYEQYF. In DNA form, the CDR3 reads TGTGCCAGCTCAGCCAGCGGGACCAGGAGGTCCTACGAGCAGTACTTC.

CDR3 sequence (DNA): TGTGCCAGCAGTAAGCCTCGAAACACCATATATTTT. Its protein is CASSKPRNTIYF. The genes are TRBV6-5 and TRBJ1-3; D call uncertain. The germline V and J ends were trimmed by 5 bases and 5 bases, with 7 bases remaining between them. This CDR3 spans 12 amino acids. CDR1 is MNHEY, CDR2 SVGAGI, per germline.

The J gene is TRBJ1-2, the V gene TRBV4-1, with D tentatively TRBD1 (5 bases). V was pared by 4 bases and J by 8 bases, with 14 bases between. Looked up from germline, CDR1 is MGHRA and CDR2 is YSYEKL. The CDR3 consists of 13 residues. CDR3 in DNA: TGCGCCAGCAGCCCTTTAGGTAGGGGAGGCTACACCTTC. Protein sequence: CASSPLGRGGYTF.

The rearrangement uses TRBV6-1 and TRBJ1-5; 7 nucleotides line up with TRBD1. This CDR3 contains 20 residues. J was trimmed by 0 bases and V by 4 bases; bases with no gene match: 18. Looked up from germline, CDR1 is MNHNS and CDR2 is SASEGT. The CDR3 DNA reads TGTGCCAGCAGTGCTAGGGGTTGGGCCAGGGGGTTGGCTAGCAATCAGCCCCAGCATTTT. The encoded protein is CASSARGWARGLASNQPQHF.

The chain uses TRBV10-3 and TRBJ2-5; 7 nucleotides match TRBD1. Germline CDR1 ENHRY, CDR2 SYGVKD. V was pared by 4 bases and J by 3 bases, with 2 bases of the junction left unmatched. The CDR3 has 13 residues. The CDR3 protein is CAISGQGKETQYF. The CDR3 nucleotides are TGTGCCATCAGTGGACAGGGAAAAGAGACCCAGTACTTC.

The rearrangement uses TRBV6-2 or TRBV6-3 and TRBJ1-1; D might be TRBD1 (5 bases). Trimming took 2 bases from V and 6 from J, leaving 10 bases between them. CDR3 length equals 13 residues. Germline V gene lookup returns CDR1 MNHEY and CDR2 SVGEGT. The CDR3 is CASSYHGAPEAFF. CDR3 nucleotides: TGTGCCAGCAGTTACCACGGGGCCCCTGAAGCTTTCTTT.

This sequence joins TRBV10-3 and TRBJ1-6; D gene ambiguous. The CDR3 has 14 residues. The germline gives CDR1 ENHRY, CDR2 SYGVKD. Trimming stripped 3 bases from V and 7 bases from J, with 10 bases between. The CDR3 loop reads CAISDTRENSPLHF. In nucleotides, the CDR3 is TGTGCCATCAGTGATACCAGAGAGAATTCACCCCTCCACTTT.

The V and J genes are TRBV7-9 and TRBJ1-1; 10 bases are a match to TRBD1. Trimming at V came to 3 bases and at J to 4 bases, leaving 5 bases not matched to a gene. The CDR3 covers 15 residues. Germline lookup yields CDR1 SEHNR and CDR2 FQNEAQ (reference sequence). The CDR3 DNA reads as TGTGCCAGCAGCTTGACAGGGGGCGCGGGCACTGAAGCTTTCTTT. It encodes CASSLTGGAGTEAFF.

V usage is TRBV2 and J usage is TRBJ2-1; 11 bases align to TRBD2. J gave up 5 bases and V 4 bases, and 7 bases lay outside the gene matches. The CDR3 consists of 16 residues. Looked up from germline, CDR1 is SNHLY and CDR2 is FYNNEI. CDR3 nucleotide sequence: TGTGCCAGCAGTGGGCCCCGACTAGCGGGAAACAATGAGCAGTTCTTC. Translation gives CASSGPRLAGNNEQFF.

This clone was detected once. The V gene is TRBV27, the J gene TRBJ1-6, with D possibly matching TRBD1 (5 bases). The germline V and J ends were trimmed by 5 bases and 0 bases, with 11 bases remaining between them. Germline V CDR1 and CDR2: MNHEY, SMNVEV (reference sequence). The CDR3 covers 16 residues. The CDR3 region is CASSQDILSYNSPLHF. In DNA, the CDR3 is TGTGCCAGCAGTCAGGACATTCTCTCCTATAATTCACCCCTCCACTTT.

V gene TRBV4-1 combines with J gene TRBJ2-7; TRBD2 might be the D (6 bases). CDR1 and CDR2 from the germline V gene are MGHRA and YSYEKL. V dropped 6 bases and J dropped 3 bases, with 15 bases sitting between them. This CDR3 contains 14 residues. The CDR3 protein is CASSSELSGYEQYF. In nucleotides, the CDR3 is TGCGCCAGCAGTTCGGAACTTAGCGGCTACGAGCAGTACTTC.

V and J are TRBV27 and TRBJ1-5; D is possibly TRBD1 (6 bases). The length of the CDR3 is 13 residues. Per the germline V gene, CDR1 is MNHEY and CDR2 is SMNVEV (reference sequence). Trimming pared 1 base from V and 5 bases from J, leaving 6 bases between. CDR3 DNA sequence: TGTGCCAGCAGTTTATACAGGGATCAGCCCCAGCATTTT. Amino acids: CASSLYRDQPQHF.

The genes are TRBV21-1 and TRBJ1-6; the DNA was not compared with TRBD1, the D call given in the table. TRBV21-1 is marked as a pseudogene. CDR3 length: 17 amino acids. CDR3 region: CASSCHYRVSRISPLHF. In nucleotides, the CDR3 is TGTGCCAGCAGTTGCCATTACAGGGTGAGCCGTATTTCACCCCTCCACTTT.

This sequence joins TRBV27 and TRBJ2-2, with a weak D call TRBD1 (7 bases). CDR3 length: 15 amino acids. Trimming shortened V by 5 bases and J by 3 bases, and 13 bases separated the two germline ends. The germline V gene has CDR1 MNHEY and CDR2 SMNVEV (reference sequence). Written as DNA, the CDR3 is TGTGCCAGCAGTGTCAGGGGGGTCGACACCGGGGAGCTGTTTTTT. This codes for CASSVRGVDTGELFF.